These 28 T cell receptor beta chains came from one sample sequenced in a study of blood T cell repertoires in COVID-19. Sequencing used immunoSEQ multiplex PCR; TCRdb keeps in-frame clones, though not all of them. The table lists 310,000 or so clones, approximately 88% of them singletons. Sequences were obtained from PBMCs or T cells enriched from blood (not recorded which). The receptors stem from a woman younger than 35 who had recovered from COVID-19.

V usage is TRBV6-2 or TRBV6-3 and J usage is TRBJ2-1; TRBD2 aligns across 8 bases. From germline, CDR1 is MNHEY and CDR2 SVGEGT. CDR3 length: 16 amino acids. The V and J ends lost 1 base and 3 bases, in that order; junction bases with no gene match: 5. The DNA for the CDR3 is TGTGCCAGCAGTTACTTGACTAGCGTTCACTACAATGAGCAGTTCTTC. Its translation is CASSYLTSVHYNEQFF.

CDR3 loop: CAISETGQGLGEQFF. The CDR3, as DNA: TGTGCCATCAGTGAGACGGGACAGGGGTTGGGTGAGCAGTTCTTC. V usage is TRBV10-3 and J usage is TRBJ2-1; 10 nucleotides agree with TRBD1. The J segment lost 9 bases and the V segment lost 2 bases, leaving 7 bases of the junction unmatched. The length of the CDR3 is 15 residues. Germline assignment: CDR1 ENHRY and CDR2 SYGVKD.

This clone was counted only a few times. The chain combines TRBV18 with TRBJ2-5; D possibly corresponds to TRBD2 (5 bases). The germline V and J ends were trimmed by 2 bases and 4 bases, with 11 bases remaining between them. The CDR3 extends over 14 amino acids. CDR1 KGHSH and CDR2 LQKENI come from the germline V gene. The CDR3: CASSPRASRETQYF. The CDR3 bases are TGTGCCAGCTCACCAAGGGCTAGCAGAGAGACCCAGTACTTC.

The V and J genes are TRBV4-1 and TRBJ2-5; D uncertain. Trimming shortened V by 0 bases and J by 2 bases, and 13 bases separated the two germline ends. The CDR3 runs to 16 residues. Germline loops: CDR1 MGHRA, CDR2 YSYEKL. The DNA for the CDR3 is TGCGCCAGCAGCCAAGATAAAGTTACTTTACAAGAGACCCAGTACTTC. This encodes CASSQDKVTLQETQYF.

The chain joins TRBV6-5 to TRBJ2-1; D ambiguous. The CDR3 length is 12 residues. In germline, CDR1 is MNHEY, CDR2 SVGAGI. The V end lost 3 bases, the J end lost 8 bases, and 8 bases lay between the germline ends. The CDR3 DNA is TGTGCCAGCAGTTATCGAGGCGATGAGCAGTTCTTC. This encodes CASSYRGDEQFF.

The rearrangement links TRBV6-4 to TRBJ1-1; D is uncertain. The germline V gene has CDR1 MRHNA and CDR2 SNTAGT. This CDR3 region has 13 residues. V dropped 5 bases and J dropped 1 base, with 8 bases sitting between them. The CDR3 here is CASSRTGNTEAFF. Written as DNA, the CDR3 is TGTGCCAGCAGTCGGACTGGGAACACTGAAGCTTTCTTT.

The chain joins TRBV27 to TRBJ1-2; 8 nucleotides align to TRBD1. The V segment lost 3 bases and the J segment 4 bases; nucleotides outside the gene matches: 7. Germline assignment: CDR1 MNHEY and CDR2 SMNVEV (reference sequence). This CDR3 contains 15 residues. The CDR3 region has the DNA TGTGCCAGCAGTTTCACGCAGGGGGCTTCCTATGGCTACACCTTC. It yields the protein CASSFTQGASYGYTF.

This chain uses TRBV19 with TRBJ2-1, with 13 bases aligning to TRBD2. Germline V gene lookup returns CDR1 LNHDA and CDR2 SQIVND (reference sequence). J lost 1 base, V lost 5 bases, and 2 bases had no gene match. The CDR3 loop spans 16 amino acids. The CDR3 spells CASSSGLAGSYNEQFF. The CDR3 nucleotides read TGTGCCAGTAGTTCGGGACTAGCGGGGTCCTACAATGAGCAGTTCTTC.

This clone has just a few counts. This chain links TRBV7-2 with TRBJ1-5, with unresolved D. V was cut by 3 bases and J by 3 bases, with 12 bases left in between. Germline CDR1 is SGHTA and CDR2 is FQGNSA. This CDR3 is 15 amino acids long. This CDR3 is CASSFYHGVNQPQHF. The CDR3 coding sequence is TGTGCCAGCAGCTTTTATCACGGGGTCAATCAGCCCCAGCATTTT.

This clone occurred once. The V and J genes are TRBV6-4 and TRBJ2-7; D is possibly TRBD1 (5 bases). The germline V gene encodes CDR1 MRHNA and CDR2 SNTAGT. This CDR3 has 14 residues. V shed 7 bases and J shed 0 bases, with 13 bases lying between them. The CDR3: CASIRIRDSYEQYF. The CDR3, as DNA: TGTGCCAGCATTAGAATCAGGGACTCCTACGAGCAGTACTTC.

The chain carries TRBV28 and TRBJ1-2, with a weak D call TRBD1 (5 bases). V dropped 7 bases and J dropped 2 bases, with 11 bases sitting between them. The CDR3 consists of 13 residues. Germline V lookup: CDR1 MDHEN, CDR2 SYDVKM. The CDR3 bases are TGTGCCAGCACTGGGGCAGGGAACTATGGCTACACCTTC. Protein sequence: CASTGAGNYGYTF.

The V call is TRBV19, the J call TRBJ2-1, with 8 positions matching TRBD2. The germline V gene has CDR1 LNHDA and CDR2 SQIVND (reference sequence). The V and J ends lost 3 bases and 8 bases, in that order; junction bases with no gene match: 3. The CDR3 sequence is 13 residues long. CDR3 DNA: TGTGCCAGTAGTATCAGCGGGAGAGATGAGCAGTTCTTC. Translated, it gives CASSISGRDEQFF.

The genes are TRBV11-2 and TRBJ2-1, with D maybe TRBD2 (6 bases). The length of the CDR3 is 19 residues. The germline V gene encodes CDR1 SGHAT and CDR2 FQNNGV. Trimming left V 1 base short and J 3 bases short, with 22 bases between. The CDR3 loop reads CASSLGVSGVAVGYNEQFF. The CDR3 region has the DNA TGTGCCAGCAGCTTAGGAGTTAGTGGGGTAGCGGTGGGCTACAATGAGCAGTTCTTC.

This chain connects TRBV4-1 to TRBJ1-5, with D hard to call. CDR1 and CDR2 (germline): MGHRA, YSYEKL. The germline V and J ends were trimmed by 0 bases and 6 bases, with 9 bases remaining between them. CDR3 length: 14 amino acids. CDR3 residues: CASSQEEGPQPQHF. CDR3 DNA sequence: TGCGCCAGCAGCCAAGAAGAGGGCCCTCAGCCCCAGCATTTT.

V and J are TRBV14 and TRBJ2-7; 12 bases fit TRBD2. The CDR3 is 16 residues long. Germline CDR1 and CDR2: SGHDN and FVKESK. The V gene end was trimmed by 5 bases and the J gene end by 0 bases; junction bases not matched to a gene: 5. The CDR3 DNA reads TGTGCCAGCAGCTTCGGACTAGCGGGAAGCTCCTACGAGCAGTACTTC. As protein: CASSFGLAGSSYEQYF.

V and J are TRBV6-5 and TRBJ2-5; D is possibly TRBD2 (5 bases). V dropped 0 bases and J dropped 5 bases, with 10 bases sitting between them. CDR3 length equals 14 residues. Germline CDR1 MNHEY, CDR2 SVGAGI. This CDR3 is CASSYSGSLETQYF. CDR3 DNA: TGTGCCAGCAGTTACTCGGGGAGTTTGGAGACCCAGTACTTC.

This chain uses TRBV5-1 with TRBJ2-5; possible D gene TRBD1, 6 bases. V shed 2 bases and J shed 5 bases, with 10 bases lying between them. The CDR3 is 13 amino acids. Germline V gene lookup returns CDR1 SGHRS and CDR2 YFSETQ. The CDR3 DNA follows: TGCGCCAGCAGCTTACAGGGATTCGAGACCCAGTACTTC. Encoded protein: CASSLQGFETQYF.

CDR3 DNA: TGTGCCAGCAGCCGGGACAGTCGATACAATGAGCAGTTCTTC. Protein product: CASSRDSRYNEQFF. The chain has TRBV6-5 and TRBJ2-1; 7 bases line up with TRBD1. In germline, CDR1 is MNHEY, CDR2 SVGAGI. Trimming took 6 bases from V and 4 from J; bases not matched to a gene: 6. This CDR3 is built from 14 residues.

This sequence joins TRBV6-5 and TRBJ1-2; TRBD1 matches at 7 bases. V lost 2 bases and J lost 8; bases outside the gene matches: 5. The CDR3 covers 13 residues. Germline V gives CDR1 MNHEY, CDR2 SVGAGI. The CDR3 protein is CASSYNRGDGYTF. CDR3 coding DNA: TGTGCCAGCAGTTACAACAGGGGAGACGGCTACACCTTC.

For the CDR3, the DNA is TGTGCCAGCAGTGGACAGGGCTTGGGTGGCTACACCTTC. The encoded protein is CASSGQGLGGYTF. V gene TRBV25-1 combines with J gene TRBJ1-2; 7 bases are shared with TRBD1. V dropped 4 bases and J dropped 7; count of bases not matched to a gene: 6. CDR3 size: 13 residues. CDR1 and CDR2 (germline): MGHDK, SYGVNS.

The CDR3 is CSATFPETQYF. DNA for the CDR3: TGCAGTGCCACATTTCCGGAGACCCAGTACTTC. This chain links TRBV20-1 with TRBJ2-5; D unresolved. Germline CDR1 is DFQATT and CDR2 is SNEGSKA (reference sequence). The CDR3 has 11 residues. Trimming removed 6 bases from V and 5 bases from J, with 10 bases in between.

The chain carries TRBV6-5 and TRBJ2-3; D call uncertain. Germline CDR1 reads MNHEY; CDR2 reads SVGAGI. The CDR3 is 12 amino acids. V shed 4 bases and J shed 2 bases, with 4 bases lying between them. In DNA, the CDR3 is TGTGCCAGCAGTTCCTACACAGATACGCAGTATTTT. It specifies CASSSYTDTQYF.

The chain combines TRBV6-1 with TRBJ2-1; TRBD2 aligns across 9 bases. With V trimmed by 6 bases and J by 4 bases, 10 bases remained unmatched. There are 16 residues in the CDR3. The germline V gene has CDR1 MNHNS and CDR2 SASEGT. This chain's CDR3 is CASRERTSVTYNEQFF. DNA for the CDR3: TGTGCCAGCAGGGAACGGACTAGCGTAACTTACAATGAGCAGTTCTTC.

V usage is TRBV5-4 and J usage is TRBJ1-2, with TRBD1 identical over 8 bases. From germline, CDR1 is SGHNT and CDR2 YYREEE (reference sequence). Trimming took 1 base from V and 2 from J; bases not matched to a gene: 7. The CDR3 runs to 16 residues. In nucleotides, the CDR3 is TGTGCCAGCAGCTTGAGGCGGGCAGGGGGCAACTATGGCTACACCTTC. Protein: CASSLRRAGGNYGYTF.

The gene calls are TRBV19 and TRBJ2-7, with 12 bases fitting TRBD1. The CDR3 length is 14 residues. The J segment lost 3 bases and the V segment lost 5 bases, leaving 2 bases of the junction unmatched. Germline V gene sequence: CDR1 LNHDA, CDR2 SQIVND (reference sequence). CDR3 sequence reads: CASSGDRGLYEQYF. CDR3 bases: TGTGCCAGTAGTGGGGACAGGGGGCTCTACGAGCAGTACTTC.

The V gene is TRBV5-1, the J gene TRBJ2-1; TRBD2 aligns across 7 bases. The junction had 9 bases not matched to a gene; V was cut back by 4 bases and J by 5 bases. The CDR3 runs to 15 residues. Germline V gene data show CDR1 as SGHRS and CDR2 as YFSETQ. The DNA of the CDR3 is TGCGCCAGCAGCACGGGGAGCGGGACCAACAATGAGCAGTTCTTC. Residues: CASSTGSGTNNEQFF.

The chain carries TRBV28 and TRBJ1-2, with 9 bases lining up with TRBD1. The length of the CDR3 is 13 residues. V dropped 7 bases and J dropped 8; count of bases not matched to a gene: 8. Germline values: CDR1 MDHEN, CDR2 SYDVKM. In DNA form, the CDR3 reads TGTGCCAGCACCCGGGACAGGGCTCGCGGCTACACCTTC. Amino acid sequence: CASTRDRARGYTF.

V and J are TRBV27 and TRBJ2-2, with 7 bases matching TRBD1. CDR3 length equals 15 residues. Losses at the gene ends were 4 bases for V and 5 bases for J; bases not matched to a gene: 7. Per the germline V gene, CDR1 is MNHEY and CDR2 is SMNVEV (reference sequence). CDR3 sequence reads: CASSYRGVSTGELFF. Written as DNA, the CDR3 is TGTGCCAGCAGTTACAGGGGCGTTAGTACCGGGGAGCTGTTTTTT.